This passage covers 27 T cell receptor beta chains from one sample sequenced in a study of radiotherapy plus CTLA-4 blockade in lung cancer (dated by TCRdb to the late 2010s). Libraries were constructed by the immunoSEQ multiplex PCR assay. As stored in TCRdb, this immuneACCESS dataset retains in-frame rearrangements with V and J assigned. A fraction of the clones does not appear; measured against another copy, unresolved V genes explain less than half of the discrepancy, and the remainder lacks a known reason. The sample table holds over 100,000 clones, of which 75% to 90% were seen once. The ten largest account for 6.9% of the sample. This specimen was peripheral blood, taken from a patient treated with radiotherapy plus ipilimumab. These receptors were taken from a human donor with non-small cell lung cancer that progressed on radiotherapy plus ipilimumab.

This rearrangement joins TRBV7-2 to TRBJ1-4, with unresolved D. The germline gives CDR1 SGHTA, CDR2 FQGNSA. This CDR3 spans 15 amino acids. V dropped 8 bases and J dropped 6 bases, with 19 bases sitting between them. CDR3 DNA sequence: TGTGCCAGCGGCCGAGAGTATGGTGTCGATGAAAAACTGTTTTTT. It is translated as CASGREYGVDEKLFF. Together with reference TRBV7-2 and TRBJ1-4, the CDR3 gives the full variable domain: GAGVSQSPSNKVTEKGKDVELRCDPISGHTALYWYRQSLGQGLEFLIYFQGNSAPDKSGLPSDRFSAERTGGSVSTLTIQRTQQEDSAVYLCASGREYGVDEKLFFGSGTQLSVL.

The V gene is TRBV2, the J gene TRBJ2-1; perhaps TRBD1 as D (6 bases). Germline CDR1 SNHLY, CDR2 FYNNEI. The length of the CDR3 is 10 residues. Trimming removed 4 bases at V and 12 bases at J, with 7 bases between. CDR3 sequence: CASSGTAQFF. The DNA for the CDR3 is TGTGCCAGCAGTGGGACAGCGCAGTTCTTC.

The chain couples TRBV7-9 to TRBJ2-5; TRBD2 agrees at 8 bases. Losses at the gene ends were 1 base for V and 5 bases for J; bases not matched to a gene: 9. From germline, CDR1 is SEHNR and CDR2 FQNEAQ (reference sequence). The CDR3 runs 16 residues. In DNA form, the CDR3 reads TGTGCCAGCAGCTTAGTGAGCGGGAGCCTTTCGGAGACCCAGTACTTC. Translation gives CASSLVSGSLSETQYF.

This chain joins TRBV7-8 and TRBJ2-1, with a weak D call TRBD2 (6 bases). The CDR3 consists of 14 residues. Per germline, CDR1 SGHVS and CDR2 FQNEAQ. Trimming removed 1 base from V and 7 bases from J, with 11 bases in between. This CDR3 is CASSLGLAYNEQFF. DNA of the CDR3: TGTGCCAGCAGCTTAGGTCTAGCGTATAATGAGCAGTTCTTC. The entire variable domain, with the rest obtained from reference TRBV7-8 and TRBJ2-1, is as follows: GAGVSQSPRYKVAKRGQDVALRCDPISGHVSLFWYQQALGQGPEFLTYFQNEAQLDKSGLPSDRFFAERPEGSVSTLKIQRTQQEDSAVYLCASSLGLAYNEQFFGPGTRLTVL.

The table lists this clone with a few counts. The chain combines TRBV2 with TRBJ2-1; no definite D call. The CDR3 length is 11 residues. Germline V CDR1 and CDR2: SNHLY, FYNNEI. V gave up 7 bases and J gave up 8 bases, with 9 bases separating them. Here the CDR3 DNA reads TGTGCCAGCATGCGTCTTTATGAGCAGTTCTTC. Its translation is CASMRLYEQFF.

J is TRBJ2-3 and V is TRBV10-3; the D call may be TRBD1 or TRBD2 (5 bases each). V lost 6 bases, J lost 4 bases, and 11 bases lay in between. The CDR3 extends over 13 amino acids. Germline CDR1 is ENHRY and CDR2 is SYGVKD. CDR3 loop: CAISSGPPDTQYF. CDR3 sequence (DNA): TGTGCCATCAGCTCGGGACCTCCAGATACGCAGTATTTT.

CDR3 DNA: TGTGCCAGCAGTGTAGGTAACTTCAATGAAAAACTGTTTTTT. Its protein is CASSVGNFNEKLFF. This chain connects TRBV25-1 to TRBJ1-4; D is undetermined. Germline-derived CDR1 and CDR2 are MGHDK and SYGVNS. The CDR3 totals 14 residues. The ends were cut back, 4 bases at V and 5 bases at J, with 11 bases in the middle.

The V call is TRBV19, the J call TRBJ2-2, with TRBD2 matching 13 bases. Trimming at V came to 8 bases and at J to 5 bases, leaving 11 bases not matched to a gene. Germline V gene data show CDR1 as LNHDA and CDR2 as SQIVND (reference sequence). The CDR3 length is 17 residues. CDR3 protein: CASGKRTSGRGTGELFF. The DNA for the CDR3 is TGTGCCAGTGGGAAACGGACTAGCGGGAGAGGGACCGGGGAGCTGTTTTTT. Based on the CDR3 plus reference TRBV19 and TRBJ2-2, the full variable domain is DGGITQSPKYLFRKEGQNVTLSCEQNLNHDAMYWYRQDPGQGLRLIYYSQIVNDFQKGDIAEGYSVSREKKESFPLTVTSAQKNPTAFYLCASGKRTSGRGTGELFFGEGSRLTVL.

The V call is TRBV7-9, the J call TRBJ1-2; no clear D. Trimming cost V 5 bases and J 4 bases, with 14 bases left between them. Germline V gene data show CDR1 as SEHNR and CDR2 as FQNEAQ (reference sequence). This CDR3 is built from 14 residues. CDR3 nucleotide sequence: TGTGCCAGCAGCCCAGGCGGAGGCGGCTATGGCTACACCTTC. This sequence encodes CASSPGGGGYGYTF.

The rearrangement links TRBV5-1 to TRBJ1-4; D call uncertain. Germline V CDR1 and CDR2: SGHRS, YFSETQ. CDR3 size: 14 residues. The germline V and J ends were trimmed by 1 base and 6 bases, with 10 bases remaining between them. CDR3 in amino acids: CASSLLSRHEKLFF. The CDR3, as DNA: TGCGCCAGCAGCTTGTTGTCTAGGCATGAAAAACTGTTTTTT. Based on the CDR3 plus reference TRBV5-1 and TRBJ1-4, the full variable domain is KAGVTQTPRYLIKTRGQQVTLSCSPISGHRSVSWYQQTPGQGLQFLFEYFSETQRNKGNFPGRFSGRQFSNSRSEMNVSTLELGDSALYLCASSLLSRHEKLFFGSGTQLSVL.

In this sample, this clone turned up a few times. J is TRBJ1-2 and V is TRBV7-8, with D maybe TRBD1 (5 bases). The germline V and J ends were trimmed by 8 bases and 8 bases, with 21 bases remaining between them. This CDR3 comprises 14 residues. CDR1 is SGHVS, CDR2 FQNEAQ, per germline. The CDR3 DNA sequence: TGTGCCAGCGTCCTTGGGGCATTGGGGGGAGGCTACACCTTC. Translated, it gives CASVLGALGGGYTF.

The chain is built from TRBV7-8 and TRBJ2-3, with no clear D. The V gene lost 5 bases and the J gene lost 4 bases, with 13 bases spanning the gap. From germline, CDR1 is SGHVS and CDR2 FQNEAQ. The CDR3 extends over 14 amino acids. The CDR3 nucleotides read TGTGCCAGCAGCCAAAGAGAGGCCTCAGATACGCAGTATTTT. Encoded protein: CASSQREASDTQYF.

This clone was detected only a few times. V and J are TRBV27 and TRBJ2-6; the D gene could be TRBD1 or TRBD2 (5 bases each). The germline CDR1 and CDR2 sequences are MNHEY and SMNVEV (reference sequence). CDR3 length equals 14 residues. Trimming shortened V by 8 bases and J by 2 bases, and 10 bases separated the two germline ends. The CDR3 bases are TGTGCCAGCGCCGGGACCCCTGGGGCCAACGTCCTGACTTTC. It is translated as CASAGTPGANVLTF. Full variable domain (missing parts from reference TRBV27 and TRBJ2-6): EAQVTQNPRYLITVTGKKLTVTCSQNMNHEYMSWYRQDPGLGLRQIYYSMNVEVTDKGDVPEGYKVSRKEKRNFPLILESPSPNQTSLYFCASAGTPGANVLTFGAGSRLTVL.

This clone was counted between two and nine times. The rearrangement joins TRBV19 to TRBJ2-7; 8 bases are a match to TRBD2. The ends lost 5 bases at V and 0 bases at J; junction bases unmatched: 6. CDR3 size: 15 residues. The germline V gene has CDR1 LNHDA and CDR2 SQIVND (reference sequence). The CDR3 coding sequence is TGTGCCAGTAGTGTACTAGCGGCGGACTCCTACGAGCAGTACTTC. Translation: CASSVLAADSYEQYF. The whole variable domain, filled in from reference TRBV19 and TRBJ2-7, reads DGGITQSPKYLFRKEGQNVTLSCEQNLNHDAMYWYRQDPGQGLRLIYYSQIVNDFQKGDIAEGYSVSREKKESFPLTVTSAQKNPTAFYLCASSVLAADSYEQYFGPGTRLTVT.

The chain carries TRBV19 and TRBJ2-7; no firm D call. The V gene lost 4 bases and the J gene lost 2 bases, with 3 bases spanning the gap. Looked up from germline, CDR1 is LNHDA and CDR2 is SQIVND (reference sequence). The CDR3 is made up of 11 amino acids. The CDR3 DNA reads TGTGCCAGTAGTACCCCCTACGAGCAGTACTTC. Translated: CASSTPYEQYF. Using reference TRBV19 and TRBJ2-7 for the parts outside the CDR3, the full variable domain is DGGITQSPKYLFRKEGQNVTLSCEQNLNHDAMYWYRQDPGQGLRLIYYSQIVNDFQKGDIAEGYSVSREKKESFPLTVTSAQKNPTAFYLCASSTPYEQYFGPGTRLTVT.

The V gene is TRBV10-1, the J gene TRBJ2-1, with 11 positions matching TRBD2. CDR1 is WNHNN, CDR2 SYGVQD, per germline (reference sequence). The V segment lost 4 bases and the J segment 0 bases; nucleotides outside the gene matches: 14. CDR3 length: 20 amino acids. The CDR3 loop is CASSGGAGTSGKSSYNEQFF. The CDR3, as DNA: TGCGCCAGCAGTGGAGGGGCCGGGACTAGCGGTAAAAGCTCCTACAATGAGCAGTTCTTC.

The CDR3 region has the DNA TGTGCCAGCACCATGACAGGGGGATGGACTGAAGCTTTCTTT. Its protein is CASTMTGGWTEAFF. The chain links TRBV6-5 to TRBJ1-1; 9 bases map to TRBD1. Unmatched junction bases numbered 8, after V lost 7 bases and J lost 5 bases. CDR3 length equals 14 residues. Germline CDR1 is MNHEY and CDR2 is SVGAGI.

This clone occurred once. This chain joins TRBV28 and TRBJ1-5, with 8 bases fitting TRBD1. Germline V gene sequence: CDR1 MDHEN, CDR2 SYDVKM. The CDR3 loop spans 17 amino acids. Trimming at V came to 2 bases and at J to 6 bases, leaving 12 bases not matched to a gene. CDR3 protein: CASSLSGTGGFGQPQHF. The CDR3 DNA sequence: TGTGCCAGCAGTTTAAGTGGGACAGGAGGCTTTGGTCAGCCCCAGCATTTT.

CDR3 nucleotides: TGTGCCAGCAGCTCCCTTATGTCCGGACAGGGGAGGGAAAAACTGTTTTTT. Translation gives CASSSLMSGQGREKLFF. The gene calls are TRBV7-9 and TRBJ1-4, with 9 bases aligning to TRBD1. The CDR3 runs to 17 residues. In germline, CDR1 is SEHNR, CDR2 FQNEAQ (reference sequence). J was trimmed by 8 bases and V by 4 bases; bases with no gene match: 14.

The chain couples TRBV2 to TRBJ2-1; no clear D. The CDR3 is 11 amino acids. The V end lost 6 bases, the J end lost 8 bases, and 8 bases lay between the germline ends. CDR1 and CDR2 (germline): SNHLY, FYNNEI. CDR3 residues: CASSQQHEQFF. DNA for the CDR3: TGTGCCAGCAGCCAACAGCATGAGCAGTTCTTC.

As to this clone: A read error may account for a junction end that differs from germline. The J gene is TRBJ2-3, the V gene TRBV2; D uncertain. The germline CDR1 and CDR2 sequences are SNHLY and FYNNEI. The CDR3 totals 12 residues. CDR3 amino acids: CASRSSTDTQYF. The CDR3, as DNA: TGTGCCAGCCGTTCAAGCACGGATACGCAGTATTTT.

This clone has a single count. The chain has TRBV6-6 and TRBJ2-1, with D possibly TRBD2 on 6 matching bases. Germline CDR1 is MNHNY and CDR2 is SVGAGI (reference sequence). Trimming shortened V by 7 bases and J by 4 bases, and 11 bases separated the two germline ends. This CDR3 spans 13 amino acids. In DNA, the CDR3 is TGTGCCAGCAACCCCGGGAGTTACAATGAGCAGTTCTTC. Translating it yields CASNPGSYNEQFF.

In this sample, this clone turned up a few times. The chain has TRBV15 and TRBJ2-7; D is perhaps TRBD1 (6 bases). The CDR3 sequence is 15 residues long. The germline gives CDR1 LNHNV, CDR2 YYDKDF (reference sequence). Trimming stripped 9 bases from V and 0 bases from J, with 18 bases between. CDR3: CATSNPGTSSYEQYF. The CDR3 DNA reads TGTGCCACTTCAAATCCCGGGACAAGCTCCTACGAGCAGTACTTC.

The DNA of the CDR3 is TGTGCCAGCAGTGCGCGAGACGAGCAGTACTTC. Amino acid sequence: CASSARDEQYF. The chain recombines TRBV6-1 with TRBJ2-7; D not certain. Trimming removed 4 bases at V and 5 bases at J, with 6 bases between. CDR3 length: 11 residues. Germline values: CDR1 MNHNS, CDR2 SASEGT.

The chain employs TRBV18 and TRBJ1-3; no clear D. This CDR3 has 16 residues. With 1 base removed from V and 0 bases from J, the gap between germline ends came to 10 bases. CDR1 is KGHSH, CDR2 LQKENI, per germline. CDR3: CASSPQVWSSGNTIYF. The CDR3 DNA sequence: TGTGCCAGCTCACCACAAGTGTGGTCCTCTGGAAACACCATATATTTT. Filled out from reference TRBV18 and TRBJ1-3, the complete variable domain reads NAGVMQNPRHLVRRRGQEARLRCSPMKGHSHVYWYRQLPEEGLKFMVYLQKENIIDESGMPKERFSAEFPKEGPSILRIQQVVRGDSAAYFCASSPQVWSSGNTIYFGEGSWLTVV.

V is TRBV5-1 and J is TRBJ2-3; 9 nucleotides match TRBD2. The CDR3 consists of 16 residues. V gave up 4 bases and J gave up 6 bases; unmatched junction bases: 12. The V gene's germline CDR1 is SGHRS and CDR2 YFSETQ. This chain's CDR3 is CASSRSTVAGEDTQYF. DNA of the CDR3: TGCGCCAGCAGCCGAAGCACGGTAGCGGGAGAGGATACGCAGTATTTT.

This clone was seen just once. V gene TRBV5-4 combines with J gene TRBJ2-7; D ambiguous. CDR1 SGHNT and CDR2 YYREEE come from the germline V gene (reference sequence). This CDR3 is built from 17 residues. V was cut by 0 bases and J by 0 bases, with 16 bases left in between. CDR3 sequence: CASSLEGLGGNSYEQYF. As DNA, the CDR3 is TGTGCCAGCAGCTTGGAAGGGTTGGGCGGCAACTCCTACGAGCAGTACTTC. Together with reference TRBV5-4 and TRBJ2-7, the CDR3 gives the full variable domain: ETGVTQSPTHLIKTRGQQVTLRCSSQSGHNTVSWYQQALGQGPQFIFQYYREEENGRGNFPPRFSGLQFPNYSSELNVNALELDDSALYLCASSLEGLGGNSYEQYFGPGTRLTVT.